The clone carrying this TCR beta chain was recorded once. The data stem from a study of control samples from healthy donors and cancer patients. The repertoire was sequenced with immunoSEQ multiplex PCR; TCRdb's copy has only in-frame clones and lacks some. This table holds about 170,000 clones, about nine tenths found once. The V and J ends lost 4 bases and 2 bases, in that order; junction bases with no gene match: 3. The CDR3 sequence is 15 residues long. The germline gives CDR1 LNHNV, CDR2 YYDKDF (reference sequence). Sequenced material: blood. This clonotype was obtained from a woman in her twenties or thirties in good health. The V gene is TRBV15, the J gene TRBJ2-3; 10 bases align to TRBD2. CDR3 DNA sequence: TGTGCCACCAGCACCAGCGGGGGGGCCACAGATACGCAGTATTTT. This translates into CATSTSGGATDTQYF.